This TCR beta chain emerged from a study of T cells in Graves' hyperthyroidism and ophthalmopathy. Notes on the study in general: Expanded thyroid clonotypes (above 0.001) were mostly also found in blood.

This clonotype was seen only a few times. Antigen: not known. The CDR3 regions of TCR beta were amplified from RNA transcripts. TCR CDR3 underwent first-round RT-PCR with the HTBI primer set. TCRdb reprocessed the multiplex PCR reads with MiXCR, giving one entry per CDR3 protein. The sample contains 500,000 to 650,000 distinct CDR3 sequences, around 20% of which appear only once. The germline V and J ends were trimmed by 2 bases and 8 bases, with 10 bases remaining between them. The CDR3 has 12 amino acids. The V gene's germline CDR1 is SGDLS and CDR2 YYNGEE. The chain uses TRBV9 and TRBJ1-2; no firm D call. The source of this sequence is a man aged 35-49 years with Graves' ophthalmopathy. The specimen sequenced was blood. The CDR3 here is CASSVGVGGYTF. CDR3 in DNA: TGTGCCAGCAGCGTCGGAGTCGGAGGCTACACCTTC.